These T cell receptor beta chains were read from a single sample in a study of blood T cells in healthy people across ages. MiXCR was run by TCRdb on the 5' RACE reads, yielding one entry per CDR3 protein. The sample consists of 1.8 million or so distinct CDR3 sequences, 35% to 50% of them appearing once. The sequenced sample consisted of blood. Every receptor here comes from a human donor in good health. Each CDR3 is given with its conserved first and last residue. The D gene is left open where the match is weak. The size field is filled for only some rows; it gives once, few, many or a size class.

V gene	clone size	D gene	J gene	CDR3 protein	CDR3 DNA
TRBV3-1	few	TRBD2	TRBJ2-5	CASSPQASGVGETQYF	TGTGCCAGCAGCCCCCAGGCTAGCGGGGTGGGAGAGACCCAGTACTTC
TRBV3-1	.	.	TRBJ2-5	CASTPLSWETQYF	TGTGCCAGCACCCCGTTATCCTGGGAGACCCAGTACTTC
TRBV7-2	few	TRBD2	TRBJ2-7	CASTQGGSQGEQYF	TGTGCCAGCACCCAGGGAGGGTCACAAGGCGAGCAGTACTTC
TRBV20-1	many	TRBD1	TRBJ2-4	CSADLSRGNIQYF	TGCAGTGCTGATTTGTCCAGGGGGAACATTCAGTACTTC
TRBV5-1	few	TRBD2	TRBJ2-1	CASSLAPSGGGNEQFF	TGCGCCAGCAGCTTGGCCCCTAGCGGGGGAGGGAATGAGCAGTTCTTC
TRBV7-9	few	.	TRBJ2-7	CASSLAPIPPYEQYF	TGTGCCAGCAGCTTAGCGCCGATACCTCCCTACGAGCAGTACTTC
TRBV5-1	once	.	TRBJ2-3	CASLLWDQSDTQYF	TGCGCCTCTCTCCTGTGGGATCAGTCAGATACGCAGTATTTT
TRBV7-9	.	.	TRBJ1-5	CASSLGAGIGNQPQHF	TGTGCCAGCAGCTTAGGCGCAGGGATTGGCAATCAGCCCCAGCATTTT
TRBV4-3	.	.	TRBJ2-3	CASSQWAGPDTQYF	TGCGCCAGCAGCCAATGGGCGGGGCCCGATACGCAGTATTTT
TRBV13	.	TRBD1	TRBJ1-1	CASSRQGGGDTEAFF	TGTGCCAGCAGCCGACAGGGAGGGGGAGACACTGAAGCTTTCTTT
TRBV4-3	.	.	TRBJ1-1	CASSPSSEGINTEAFF	TGCGCCAGCAGCCCAAGTTCCGAGGGGATCAACACTGAAGCTTTCTTT
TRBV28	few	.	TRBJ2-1	CASSPVYNEQFF	TGTGCCAGCAGTCCGGTTTACAATGAGCAGTTCTTC
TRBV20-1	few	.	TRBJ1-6	CSARALAVYRNSPLHF	TGCAGTGCTAGAGCACTGGCAGTCTATCGCAATTCACCCCTCCACTTT
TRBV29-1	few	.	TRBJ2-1	CSVLSGFDEQFF	TGCAGCGTTCTCTCAGGGTTTGATGAGCAGTTCTTC
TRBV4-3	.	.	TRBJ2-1	CASSHASGANEQFF	TGCGCCAGCAGCCATGCTTCAGGGGCCAATGAGCAGTTCTTC
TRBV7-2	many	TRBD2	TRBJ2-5	CASSAGLAGGQETQYF	TGTGCCAGCAGCGCCGGACTAGCGGGGGGGCAAGAGACCCAGTACTTC
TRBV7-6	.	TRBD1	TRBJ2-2	CASSRTGGAGTGELFF	TGTGCCAGCAGCCGTACAGGGGGCGCGGGCACCGGGGAGCTGTTTTTT
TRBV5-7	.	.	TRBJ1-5	CAIRPELEAQPQHF	TGTGCCATCCGCCCAGAACTTGAAGCCCAGCCCCAGCATTTT
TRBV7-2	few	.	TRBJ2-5	CASSLSGQGWGETQYF	TGTGCCAGCAGCTTGAGCGGGCAGGGATGGGGAGAGACCCAGTACTTC
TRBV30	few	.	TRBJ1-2	CAWSVGGPYGYTF	TGTGCCTGGAGTGTAGGCGGACCCTATGGCTACACCTTC
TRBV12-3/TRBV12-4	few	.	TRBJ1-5	CASTLQGTQPQHF	TGTGCCAGCACCCTACAGGGAACTCAGCCCCAGCATTTT
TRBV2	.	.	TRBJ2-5	CATRRRDLKRETQYF	TGTGCCACCCGAAGAAGAGACCTAAAGCGAGAGACCCAGTACTTC
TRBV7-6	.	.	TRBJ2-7	CACSLEVRAAHEQYF	TGTGCCTGCAGCTTAGAAGTCCGGGCTGCCCACGAGCAGTACTTC
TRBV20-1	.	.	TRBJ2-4	CSARDSGHAKNIQYF	TGCAGTGCTAGAGATTCGGGCCACGCCAAAAACATTCAGTACTTC
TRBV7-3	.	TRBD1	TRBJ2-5	CASSLPTGAQETQYF	TGTGCCAGCAGCTTGCCGACAGGGGCCCAAGAGACCCAGTACTTC
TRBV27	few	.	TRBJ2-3	CASSSTGYSTDTQYF	TGTGCCAGCAGTTCCACAGGATACAGCACAGATACGCAGTATTTT
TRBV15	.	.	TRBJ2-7	CATSRGQPAYEQYF	TGTGCCACCTCTAGGGGCCAACCTGCCTACGAGCAGTACTTC
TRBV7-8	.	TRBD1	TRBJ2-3	CASSLLGQGGNTQYF	TGTGCCAGCAGCTTATTGGGACAGGGGGGAAATACGCAGTATTTT
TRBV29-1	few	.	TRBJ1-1	CSVSTGGLNTEAFF	TGCAGCGTCTCCACAGGTGGTTTGAACACTGAAGCTTTCTTT
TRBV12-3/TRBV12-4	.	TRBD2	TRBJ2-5	CASSLGPAGGSQETQYF	TGTGCCAGCAGTTTAGGCCCAGCGGGGGGAAGCCAAGAGACCCAGTACTTC
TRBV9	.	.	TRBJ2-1	CASGLPDRVLAGEQFF	TGTGCCAGCGGCCTCCCCGACAGGGTCCTAGCGGGCGAGCAGTTCTTC
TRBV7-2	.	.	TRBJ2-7	CASSSPMSYEQYF	TGTGCCAGCAGCTCTCCTATGTCCTACGAGCAGTACTTC
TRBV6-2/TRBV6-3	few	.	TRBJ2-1	CASTTNPASMFF	TGTGCCAGCACCACAAACCCGGCTAGTATGTTCTTC
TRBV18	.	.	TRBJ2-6	CASSPLDDGSSGANVLTF	TGTGCCAGCTCACCGTTGGATGACGGTTCTTCTGGGGCCAACGTCCTGACTTTC
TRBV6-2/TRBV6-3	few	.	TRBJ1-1	CASSTRTAEAFF	TGTGCCAGCAGTACCAGGACAGCTGAAGCTTTCTTT
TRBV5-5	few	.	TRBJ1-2	CASAPRGGNYGYTF	TGTGCCAGCGCTCCCCGGGGCGGTAACTATGGCTACACCTTC
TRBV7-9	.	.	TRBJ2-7	CASSDRTARKYF	TGTGCCAGCAGCGATAGGACAGCGCGGAAGTACTTC
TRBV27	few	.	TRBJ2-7	CASSWGVGYEQYF	TGTGCCAGCAGTTGGGGGGTAGGCTACGAGCAGTACTTC
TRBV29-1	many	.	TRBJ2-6	CSVPRDPGANVLTF	TGCAGCGTTCCAAGGGACCCTGGGGCCAACGTCCTGACTTTC
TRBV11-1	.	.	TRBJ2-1	CASSFRQENNEQFF	TGTGCCAGCAGCTTCAGACAGGAAAACAATGAGCAGTTCTTC